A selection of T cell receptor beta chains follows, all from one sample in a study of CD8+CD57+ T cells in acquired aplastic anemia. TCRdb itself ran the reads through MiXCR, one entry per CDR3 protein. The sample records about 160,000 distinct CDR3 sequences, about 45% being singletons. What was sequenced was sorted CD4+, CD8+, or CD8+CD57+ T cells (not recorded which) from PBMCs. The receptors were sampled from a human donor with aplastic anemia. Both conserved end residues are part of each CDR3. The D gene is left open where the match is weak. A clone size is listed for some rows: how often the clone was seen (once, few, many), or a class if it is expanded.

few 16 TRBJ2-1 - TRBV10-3 CAISELERSSYNEQFF TGTGCCATCAGTGAACTGGAAAGGAGCTCCTACAATGAGCAGTTCTTC
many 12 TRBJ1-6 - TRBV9 CASSPPGDRLHF TGTGCCAGCAGCCCCCCGGGGGACCGTCTCCACTTT
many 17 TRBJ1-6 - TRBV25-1 CASRTTETGRPNSPLHF TGTGCCAGCAGGACTACTGAAACAGGCCGCCCAAATTCACCCCTCCACTTT
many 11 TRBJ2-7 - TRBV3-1 CASSHRGEQYF TGTGCCAGCAGCCATCGAGGAGAGCAGTACTTC
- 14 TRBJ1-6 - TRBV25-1 CASSDRDGNSPLHF TGTGCCAGCAGTGACAGGGACGGTAATTCACCCCTCCACTTT
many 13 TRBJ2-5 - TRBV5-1 CASRRSLQETQYF TGCGCCAGCAGACGGTCCCTACAAGAGACCCAGTACTTC
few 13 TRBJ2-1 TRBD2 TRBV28 CASRREGRNEQFF TGTGCCAGCAGGCGGGAGGGGAGGAATGAGCAGTTCTTC
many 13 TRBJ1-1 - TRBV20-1 CSARENMNTEAFF TGCAGTGCTAGGGAGAACATGAACACTGAAGCTTTCTTT
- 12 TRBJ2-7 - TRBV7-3 CASSRSAYEQYF TGTGCCAGCAGCCGCTCCGCCTACGAGCAGTACTTC
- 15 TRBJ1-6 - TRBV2 CASSGVTGLNSPLHF TGTGCCAGCAGTGGGGTCACAGGGTTAAATTCACCCCTCCACTTT
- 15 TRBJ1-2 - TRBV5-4 CASSQPGQSSHGYTF TGTGCCAGCAGCCAACCGGGACAAAGTTCCCATGGCTACACCTTC
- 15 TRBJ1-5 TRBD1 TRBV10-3 CASKGVDRAGQPQHF TGTGCCTCCAAGGGGGTCGACAGGGCAGGACAGCCCCAGCATTTT
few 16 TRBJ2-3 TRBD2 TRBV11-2 CASSSLAGVISDTQYF TGTGCCAGCAGCTCCTTAGCGGGAGTGATTTCAGATACGCAGTATTTT
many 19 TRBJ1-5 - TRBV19 CASSISSTNRFGLHQPQHF TGTGCCAGTAGTATATCCTCTACTAACAGGTTTGGGTTGCATCAGCCCCAGCATTTT
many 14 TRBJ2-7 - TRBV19 CASTPGPGGREQYF TGTGCCAGTACCCCGGGCCCCGGGGGAAGGGAGCAGTACTTC
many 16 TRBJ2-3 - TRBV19 CASSYNPGSGTDTQYF TGTGCCAGTAGTTACAACCCGGGATCGGGCACAGATACGCAGTATTTT
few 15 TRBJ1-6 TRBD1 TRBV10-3 CATNRGASYNSPLHF TGTGCCACCAACAGGGGGGCATCCTATAATTCACCCCTCCACTTT
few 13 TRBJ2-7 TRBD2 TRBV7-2 CASSGTSFTEQYF TGTGCCAGCAGCGGGACTAGTTTCACCGAGCAGTACTTC
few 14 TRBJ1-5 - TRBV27 CASSLYEGPQPQHF TGTGCCAGCAGTTTATACGAGGGTCCCCAGCCCCAGCATTTT
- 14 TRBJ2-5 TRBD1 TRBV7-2 CASSSDRERETQYF TGTGCCAGCAGCAGTGACAGGGAGCGGGAGACCCAGTACTTC
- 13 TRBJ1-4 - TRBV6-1 CASSESGGEKLFF TGTGCCAGCAGTGAATCGGGGGGAGAAAAACTGTTTTTT
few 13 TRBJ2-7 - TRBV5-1 CASTRDGAHEQYF TGCGCCAGCACCCGAGACGGAGCCCACGAGCAGTACTTC
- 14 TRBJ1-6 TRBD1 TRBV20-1 CSASTGQGTSPLHF TGCAGTGCTAGCACAGGACAGGGGACTTCACCCCTCCACTTT